This TCR beta chain stems from a study of blood T cell repertoires in COVID-19. Profiled with immunoSEQ multiplex PCR; TCRdb holds only in-frame clones, not every one. The table lists around 330,000 clones, approximately 89% of them singletons. This clone has only one observation. The sequencing sample was made of PBMCs or T cells enriched from blood (not recorded which). This clonotype was obtained from a woman aged 40 to 50 who had recovered from COVID-19.

The CDR3 spells CASSGTGGGNTIYF. The CDR3 region has the DNA TGTGCCAGCAGCGGGACGGGAGGTGGAAACACCATATATTTT. The J gene is TRBJ1-3, the V gene TRBV7-2; D may be TRBD1 (5 bases). V lost 5 bases to trimming and J lost 3 bases, with 11 bases between them. The CDR3 covers 14 residues. Germline values: CDR1 SGHTA, CDR2 FQGNSA.